This paragraph reports one T cell receptor (beta chain). The antigen is unknown. The data belong to a study of T-cell memory formation after mild COVID-19. Trimming took 6 bases from V and 0 from J; bases not matched to a gene: 7. The germline V gene has CDR1 MGHRA and CDR2 YSYEKL. The CDR3 spans 15 residues. From the 5' RACE reads, TCRdb called clonotypes with MiXCR, one entry per CDR3 protein. The profile shows around 100,000 distinct CDR3 sequences, approximately 22% of them singletons. Findings of the study overall: Researchers report contracting CD4+ clones mostly in CM and EM, with CD8+ clones in EMRA.

The V gene is TRBV4-1, the J gene TRBJ2-7, with 8 bases fitting TRBD1. Material for sequencing was PBMCs or a T cell subset sorted from them (not recorded which). This receptor was identified in a man aged 18 to 30 who had mild COVID-19 (a few samples of this study predate the infection). Cell type and time point are not known. The CDR3 DNA is TGCGCCAGCAGTCCTGGACAGGGAAGCTCCTACGAGCAGTACGTC. Amino acid sequence: CASSPGQGSSYEQYV.